This T cell receptor (beta chain) was documented in a study of STAT5B mutations in CD4+ large granular lymphocyte leukemia (dated by TCRdb to between 2022 and 2023). Concerning the study at large: Where cryopreserved patient cells were available, CD8+ cells were depleted first, followed by selection with anti-CD4 microbeads. Flow cytometry on FACSCanto II or FACSVerse showed that the purified fractions were more than 95% pure among lymphocytes. The TCRbeta repertoires of CD4+ T-cell large granular lymphocyte leukemia patients were compared with the TCRbeta repertoires of healthy blood donors.

General study outcomes and caveats: Main leukemic clonotypes were private to each patient, although about 25% appeared at low frequency in other patients' non-leukemic repertoires. Patient cell sources varied, and just five to seven CD4-sorted patient samples were included in the clonality comparison against healthy controls. Compared with healthy CD4+ repertoires, CD4-sorted patient repertoires appeared more clonal, and this difference remained even after the putative leukemic clones were removed. Enrichment of TRBV06-family usage was observed among the top patient clones (8/27) relative to healthy controls (2/35). Data were not HLA-matched; higher clonality in CD4+ versus CD8+ T-LGLL could reflect the relatively small sample size.

TCRbeta rearrangements were sequenced from genomic DNA using the immunoSEQ assay at survey resolution. The original pipeline was this. Any clonotype making up more than 5% of the repertoire was considered a putative leukemic clone, which gave 55 to 60 such clones in roughly 28 patients. In the TCR sequencing data, the lowest productive clonotype frequency that could be detected was 2.59 x 10-5. Analyses included only productive TCRbeta rearrangements, meaning complete and in-frame sequences. Sample clonality was computed as Simpson clonality in the immunoSEQ Analyzer version 3.0. Based on frequency, clones were grouped as very rare, small, medium, large (1-20%) or hyperexpanded (>20%). OLGA 1.2.3 estimated generation probabilities, VDJtools produced V-gene circos plots, VDJdb was queried for specificities, and GLIPH identified CDR3 motifs. This is the immuneACCESS table as TCRdb keeps it, with only in-frame sequences that have V and J called. A part of the clones is gone; compared with another copy, unresolved V genes explain less than half, and the rest is unexplained. That table gives V, J and clone size, and the DNA gave D and trimming. The sample data list fewer than 3,500 clones, and around 74% of these were observed just once. The ten largest clones represent 88% of the sample.

Trimming takes 4 bases from V and 0 bases from J, and the germline ends sit 19 bases apart. Per the germline V gene, SGHTA is the CDR1 and FQGTGA is the CDR2. From the cysteine through the phenylalanine, the CDR3 covers 18 amino acids. Just CDR3 DNA is preserved here, 54 bases in frame from base 1. This clone appeared a single time. What antigen it recognizes has not been identified. No much larger clonotype is one base removed from it; base qualities were not supplied. The CD4+ T-LGLL patients were recruited through hematology units in Padova (Italy), Helsinki (Finland) and Shinshu (Japan). Depending on sample availability, patient samples were obtained as bead-purified CD4+, CD4+CD8+, CD57+ or CD56+ fractions, or as unselected PBMC. The TCRbeta data from patients were combined with somatic STAT5B mutation profiles that came from deep amplicon sequencing of the same DNA. All TCR-sequenced material derived from peripheral blood: patient blood samples and healthy donor buffy coats. Peripheral blood mononuclear cells were isolated by Ficoll-Hypaque gradient centrifugation. Genomic DNA was extracted with the Gentra Puregene Cell and Tissue kit and quantified on a Qubit 2.0 fluorometer.

The specimen was PBMCs. The TCR sequence derives from a woman between 65 and 79 years old with CD4+ T-cell large granular lymphocyte leukemia. The chain links TRBV7-3 with TRBJ1-5, with no D gene named confidently. The bases are TGTGCCAGCAGCTCCCGGAGGGTGGGGTGTTATAGCAATCAGCCCCAGCATTTT. The resulting protein is CASSSRRVGCYSNQPQHF.